The next 15 T cell receptor beta chains were all read from a single sample in a study of shared clonotypes between healthy human individuals. Clones were sequenced by immunoSEQ multiplex PCR, and TCRdb holds only the in-frame ones, with some missing. The sample yields a few million clones, 95% seen once. The specimen was naive CD4+ T cells sorted from blood. The subset: CD45RA+ positively selected. The receptor set was obtained from a man aged 18 to 30 in good health.

The chain uses TRBV4-1 and TRBJ2-2; 7 bases match TRBD2. The germline CDR1 and CDR2 sequences are MGHRA and YSYEKL. This CDR3 contains 15 residues. The ends lost 0 bases at V and 7 bases at J; junction bases unmatched: 5. Here the CDR3 reads CASSQDPGGSGELFF. The DNA of the CDR3 is TGCGCCAGCAGCCAAGATCCGGGCGGGAGCGGGGAGCTGTTTTTT.

A word on this clone: A read error is possible here, since a much larger clone lies one base away. CDR3 sequence: CASSSDRNYGYTF. DNA of the CDR3: TGTGCCAGCAGCTCGGACAGGAACTATGGCTACACCTTC. The J gene is TRBJ1-2, the V gene TRBV28; the match to TRBD1 covers 7 bases. The CDR3 runs to 13 residues. CDR1 is MDHEN, CDR2 SYDVKM, per germline. V lost 6 bases and J lost 2; bases outside the gene matches: 3.

The CDR3 region has the DNA TGTGCCAGTACGGAGCAGCGTGGTACCGGGGAGCTGTTTTTT. The encoded protein is CASTEQRGTGELFF. The rearrangement uses TRBV19 and TRBJ2-2; D ambiguous. Trimming removed 7 bases at V and 5 bases at J, with 14 bases between. The CDR3 covers 14 residues. Germline CDR1 and CDR2: LNHDA and SQIVND (reference sequence).

As for this clone: Other nucleotide sequences in the sample specify the same CDR3. This chain joins TRBV19 and TRBJ1-6; D is unresolved. Trimming shortened V by 1 base and J by 3 bases, and 7 bases separated the two germline ends. Germline V gives CDR1 LNHDA, CDR2 SQIVND (reference sequence). The CDR3 has 15 residues. CDR3 coding DNA: TGTGCCAGTAGTATAGGCGGCAGCTATAATTCACCCCTCCACTTT. It encodes CASSIGGSYNSPLHF.

The rearrangement uses TRBV28 and TRBJ2-5; 13 bases fit TRBD2. The trim removed 4 bases at V and 13 bases at J, leaving 15 bases unmatched. CDR3 size: 16 residues. CDR1 MDHEN and CDR2 SYDVKM come from the germline V gene. CDR3 bases: TGTGCCAGCAGTTCCCTGGAGACTAGCGGGGGGCCTACTAGGTACTTC. Its protein product is CASSSLETSGGPTRYF.

The CDR3 DNA sequence: TGTGCCAGCAGTTTATCGGGACTGCTTGGGGACGAGCAGTACTTC. Encoded protein: CASSLSGLLGDEQYF. The genes are TRBV27 and TRBJ2-7, with D perhaps TRBD2 (6 bases). The CDR3 runs to 15 residues. The V end lost 0 bases, the J end lost 5 bases, and 14 bases lay between the germline ends. CDR1 and CDR2 from the germline V gene are MNHEY and SMNVEV (reference sequence).

The chain uses TRBV2 and TRBJ2-1, with 14 bases that match TRBD2. The V gene's germline CDR1 is SNHLY and CDR2 FYNNEI. The CDR3 length is 15 residues. The V gene end was trimmed by 7 bases and the J gene end by 9 bases; junction bases not matched to a gene: 8. In nucleotides, the CDR3 is TGTGCCAGCACCGAGGGACTAGCGGGAGCCACTGAGCAGTTCTTC. Amino acids: CASTEGLAGATEQFF.

The chain carries TRBV7-2 and TRBJ2-5; 9 bases align to TRBD1. CDR1 is SGHTA and CDR2 is FQGNSA in the germline V gene. Losses at the gene ends were 5 bases for V and 4 bases for J; bases not matched to a gene: 11. The CDR3 has 16 amino acids. CDR3 residues: CASSLVGDRVVETQYF. The CDR3 DNA reads TGTGCCAGCAGCCTAGTGGGGGACAGGGTAGTAGAGACCCAGTACTTC.

The genes are TRBV6-1 and TRBJ2-1; D gene uncertain. V gave up 4 bases and J gave up 4 bases, with 5 bases separating them. Germline assignment: CDR1 MNHNS and CDR2 SASEGT. This CDR3 is built from 12 residues. CDR3 nucleotides: TGTGCCAGCAGTGGAGAGTACAATGAGCAGTTCTTC. Translating it yields CASSGEYNEQFF.

Regarding this clone: The same CDR3 can be traced to other DNA sequences in this sample. The V gene is TRBV5-4, the J gene TRBJ2-7; D call uncertain. The CDR3 is 12 residues long. Looked up from germline, CDR1 is SGHNT and CDR2 is YYREEE (reference sequence). V was shortened by 0 bases and J by 3 bases, with 4 bases between the two germline ends. This CDR3 reads CASSLDHYEQYF. The CDR3 nucleotides read TGTGCCAGCAGCTTGGACCACTACGAGCAGTACTTC.

Concerning this clone: This CDR3 is also generated by other DNA sequences in the sample. This chain links TRBV28 with TRBJ1-2; D not certain. This CDR3 contains 12 residues. V lost 5 bases, J lost 6 bases, and 10 bases lay in between. Germline V gene sequence: CDR1 MDHEN, CDR2 SYDVKM. The CDR3 DNA reads as TGTGCCAGCAGTCCCTCCACCGATGGCTACACCTTC. Translated, it gives CASSPSTDGYTF.

Only one count was recorded for this clone. The rearrangement uses TRBV27 and TRBJ1-6; 8 bases line up with TRBD1. The CDR3 extends over 18 amino acids. Germline lookup yields CDR1 MNHEY and CDR2 SMNVEV (reference sequence). Trimming took 5 bases from V and 0 from J; bases not matched to a gene: 9. The CDR3 loop is CASSLKDRGHSYNSPLHF. The CDR3 DNA reads as TGTGCCAGCAGTCTTAAAGACAGGGGCCACTCCTATAATTCACCCCTCCACTTT.

The chain carries TRBV28 and TRBJ1-4, with D tentatively TRBD1 (5 bases). Between the trimmed V and J ends, which lost 3 bases and 7 bases, there was a span of 12 bases. This CDR3 spans 14 amino acids. The germline gives CDR1 MDHEN, CDR2 SYDVKM. The CDR3 protein is CASSFDRRGEKLFF. In DNA, the CDR3 is TGTGCCAGCAGTTTCGACCGAAGGGGTGAAAAACTGTTTTTT.

The V call is TRBV5-1, the J call TRBJ1-2; the D is unclear. CDR3 length: 16 residues. CDR1 and CDR2 from the germline V gene are SGHRS and YFSETQ. Between the trimmed V and J ends, which lost 0 bases and 4 bases, there was a span of 16 bases. CDR3 sequence: CASSLDPLADGYGYTF. The CDR3 DNA sequence: TGCGCCAGCAGCTTGGATCCACTTGCGGACGGCTATGGCTACACCTTC. The complete variable domain, with remaining parts taken from reference TRBV5-1 and TRBJ1-2, reads KAGVTQTPRYLIKTRGQQVTLSCSPISGHRSVSWYQQTPGQGLQFLFEYFSETQRNKGNFPGRFSGRQFSNSRSEMNVSTLELGDSALYLCASSLDPLADGYGYTFGSGTRLTVV.

The gene calls are TRBV7-2 and TRBJ2-7, with 11 positions matching TRBD2. CDR1 is SGHTA, CDR2 FQGNSA, per germline. V trimming: 0 bases; J trimming: 6 bases; junction bases outside the gene matches: 4. The CDR3 loop spans 15 amino acids. This CDR3 is CASSLAGTSGTEQYF. The DNA of the CDR3 is TGTGCCAGCAGCTTAGCCGGGACTAGCGGTACCGAGCAGTACTTC. Full variable domain (outside the CDR3, taken from reference TRBV7-2 and TRBJ2-7): GAGVSQSPSNKVTEKGKDVELRCDPISGHTALYWYRQSLGQGLEFLIYFQGNSAPDKSGLPSDRFSAERTGGSVSTLTIQRTQQEDSAVYLCASSLAGTSGTEQYFGPGTRLTVT.